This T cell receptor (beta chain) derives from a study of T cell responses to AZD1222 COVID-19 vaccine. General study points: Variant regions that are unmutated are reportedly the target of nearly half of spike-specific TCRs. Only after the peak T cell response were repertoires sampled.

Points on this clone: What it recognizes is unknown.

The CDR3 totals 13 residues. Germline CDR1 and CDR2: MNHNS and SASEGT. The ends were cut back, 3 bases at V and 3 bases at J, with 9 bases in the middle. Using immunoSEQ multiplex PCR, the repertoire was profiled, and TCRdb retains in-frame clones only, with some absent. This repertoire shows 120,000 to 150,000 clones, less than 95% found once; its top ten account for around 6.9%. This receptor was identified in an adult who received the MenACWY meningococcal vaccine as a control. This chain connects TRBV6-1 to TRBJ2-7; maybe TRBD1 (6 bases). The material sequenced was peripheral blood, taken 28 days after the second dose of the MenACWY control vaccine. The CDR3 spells CASSDNRVYEQYF. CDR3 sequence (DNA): TGTGCCAGCAGTGACAACAGGGTCTACGAGCAGTACTTC.